The 26 T cell receptor beta chains given below trace back to one sample, sequenced in a study of CD8 T cells in Susac syndrome. RNA, at about 0.45 to 1 ug, was reverse transcribed with random hexamers. TCRdb re-derived calls from the immunoSEQ multiplex PCR reads in MiXCR, one entry per CDR3 protein. The top ten clones hold around 0.16% of a sample with approximately 190,000 distinct CDR3 sequences, approximately 95% of them seen once. Sequencing was performed on CD8+ T cells from PBMCs. The receptors were gathered from a human donor with Susac syndrome.

This rearrangement joins TRBV15 to TRBJ2-5; D is possibly TRBD2 (6 bases). This CDR3 is built from 16 residues. Trimming pared 3 bases from V and 5 bases from J, leaving 19 bases between. Looked up from germline, CDR1 is LNHNV and CDR2 is YYDKDF (reference sequence). The CDR3 DNA reads TGTGCCACCAGCAGGGGAGGACATCTCAAGGGGGAGACCCAGTACTTC. Translating gives CATSRGGHLKGETQYF. The whole variable domain, remainder taken from reference TRBV15 and TRBJ2-5, is DAMVIQNPRYQVTQFGKPVTLSCSQTLNHNVMYWYQQKSSQAPKLLFHYYDKDFNNEADTPDNFQSRRPNTSFCFLDIRSPGLGDTAMYLCATSRGGHLKGETQYFGPGTRLLVL.

CDR3: CASSYASDSTDTQYF. The DNA of the CDR3 is TGTGCCAGCAGTTACGCTAGCGATAGCACAGATACGCAGTATTTT. V usage is TRBV6-5 and J usage is TRBJ2-3; D might be TRBD2 (6 bases). V was shortened by 2 bases and J by 0 bases, with 9 bases between the two germline ends. Germline lookup yields CDR1 MNHEY and CDR2 SVGAGI. This CDR3 contains 15 residues.

V gene TRBV20-1 combines with J gene TRBJ2-2; D possibly corresponds to TRBD2 (6 bases). CDR3 length: 14 residues. Germline V gives CDR1 DFQATT, CDR2 SNEGSKA (reference sequence). V shed 5 bases and J shed 2 bases, with 12 bases lying between them. The CDR3: CSARGLQNTGELFF. The CDR3 nucleotides read TGCAGTGCTCGGGGACTTCAAAACACCGGGGAGCTGTTTTTT.

The chain has TRBV3-1 and TRBJ1-1; maybe TRBD1 (5 bases). V was shortened by 0 bases and J by 2 bases, with 16 bases between the two germline ends. There are 17 residues in the CDR3. Germline values: CDR1 LGHDT, CDR2 YNNKEL (reference sequence). The CDR3 region has the DNA TGTGCCAGCAGCCAAGATACAGGAAATACAGAAAACACTGAAGCTTTCTTT. Protein: CASSQDTGNTENTEAFF.

A few counts support this clonotype. The gene calls are TRBV11-2 and TRBJ2-1; TRBD1 is a possible D gene (5 bases). This CDR3 spans 12 amino acids. With 3 bases removed from V and 8 bases from J, the gap between germline ends came to 8 bases. Germline V CDR1 and CDR2: SGHAT, FQNNGV. Here the CDR3 DNA reads TGTGCCAGCAGCTTGGAACAGGATGAGCAGTTCTTC. The encoded protein is CASSLEQDEQFF.

The chain employs TRBV29-1 and TRBJ1-2; the match to TRBD1 covers 10 bases. J gave up 3 bases and V 3 bases, and 7 bases lay outside the gene matches. Per germline, CDR1 SQVTM and CDR2 ANQGSEA. The CDR3 covers 15 residues. Here the CDR3 DNA reads TGCAGCGTTGACGGACAGGGGGGGAAGGACTATGGCTACACCTTC. Residues: CSVDGQGGKDYGYTF.

This clonotype was counted a single time. The chain uses TRBV5-1 and TRBJ2-7, with TRBD2 identical over 8 bases. The CDR3 loop spans 12 amino acids. V was clipped by 4 bases and J by 5 bases; unmatched bases: 2. CDR1 and CDR2 from the germline V gene are SGHRS and YFSETQ. CDR3 DNA sequence: TGCGCCAGCAGCCGGGGGGGCAACGAGCAGTACTTC. This translates into CASSRGGNEQYF. Using reference TRBV5-1 and TRBJ2-7 for the parts outside the CDR3, the full variable domain is KAGVTQTPRYLIKTRGQQVTLSCSPISGHRSVSWYQQTPGQGLQFLFEYFSETQRNKGNFPGRFSGRQFSNSRSEMNVSTLELGDSALYLCASSRGGNEQYFGPGTRLTVT.

This chain links TRBV12-3 or TRBV12-4 with TRBJ1-2; D gene uncertain. V was pared by 5 bases and J by 6 bases, with 19 bases between. The CDR3 has 15 residues. In DNA, the CDR3 is TGTGCCAGCAGTGCCCCAAAACAGCGTGGGCATGGCTACACCTTC. Translating it yields CASSAPKQRGHGYTF.

V and J are TRBV11-2 and TRBJ2-5; 7 bases are a match to TRBD1. Trimming took 4 bases from V and 5 from J; bases not matched to a gene: 7. Germline CDR1 SGHAT, CDR2 FQNNGV. The CDR3 has 14 residues. The CDR3 sequence is CASSSDRELETQYF. CDR3 in DNA: TGTGCCAGCAGCTCCGACAGGGAGCTCGAGACCCAGTACTTC.

The V call is TRBV20-1, the J call TRBJ2-1, with 9 bases that match TRBD2. J gave up 3 bases and V 6 bases, and 18 bases lay outside the gene matches. CDR1 and CDR2 from the germline V gene are DFQATT and SNEGSKA (reference sequence). The CDR3 runs 18 residues. CDR3 bases: TGCAGTGCACTCGTAGGGACCAATCGACTAGCGGTCTACAATGAGCAGTTCTTC. Translated, it gives CSALVGTNRLAVYNEQFF.

The chain carries TRBV12-3 or TRBV12-4 and TRBJ2-2; maybe TRBD2 (5 bases). The germline V and J ends were trimmed by 6 bases and 3 bases, with 14 bases remaining between them. The CDR3 sequence is 15 residues long. The CDR3 is CASSTPGMDTGELFF. The CDR3 region has the DNA TGTGCCAGCAGCACACCGGGGATGGACACCGGGGAGCTGTTTTTT.

Here the CDR3 DNA reads TGTGCCAGCAGTTATTTGGAAGCGGGAGCGCTTTACGAGCAGTACTTC. Amino acids: CASSYLEAGALYEQYF. The chain has TRBV6-2 or TRBV6-3 and TRBJ2-7; 8 bases align to TRBD2. The germline V gene has CDR1 MNHEY and CDR2 SVGEGT. Trimming took 3 bases from V and 4 from J; bases not matched to a gene: 11. CDR3 length: 16 amino acids.

The table lists this clonotype with a count of one. V and J are TRBV7-6 and TRBJ2-1; the match to TRBD1 covers 7 bases. This CDR3 has 16 amino acids. Trimming cost V 0 bases and J 7 bases; bases outside gene matches: 9. The germline gives CDR1 SGHVS, CDR2 FNYEAQ. The CDR3 nucleotides read TGTGCCAGCAGCTTAGCAGACAGGGAAATGTTGAATGAGCAGTTCTTC. This translates into CASSLADREMLNEQFF. Full variable domain (remainder filled in from reference TRBV7-6 and TRBJ2-1): GAGVSQSPRYKVTKRGQDVALRCDPISGHVSLYWYRQALGQGPEFLTYFNYEAQQDKSGLPNDRFSAERPEGSISTLTIQRTEQRDSAMYRCASSLADREMLNEQFFGPGTRLTVL.

This chain uses TRBV10-3 with TRBJ2-7; D uncertain. CDR3 length: 13 residues. Germline CDR1 and CDR2: ENHRY and SYGVKD. V was clipped by 3 bases and J by 3 bases, with 9 bases between them. This chain's CDR3 is CAISDINIYEQYF. The DNA of the CDR3 is TGTGCCATCAGTGATATCAATATCTACGAGCAGTACTTC.

The J gene is TRBJ1-2, the V gene TRBV2; 7 bases are shared with TRBD1. Germline V gene sequence: CDR1 SNHLY, CDR2 FYNNEI. V lost 3 bases, J lost 4 bases, and 5 bases stayed unmatched. This CDR3 is built from 14 residues. Here the CDR3 DNA reads TGTGCCAGCAGTGATGGGACAGCCATCTATGGCTACACCTTC. Its protein product is CASSDGTAIYGYTF.

The gene calls are TRBV6-5 and TRBJ1-1, with D perhaps TRBD1 (5 bases). The CDR3 is 15 amino acids. Trimming took 0 bases from V and 6 from J, leaving 14 bases between them. CDR1 is MNHEY and CDR2 is SVGAGI in the germline V gene. The CDR3 protein is CASSYSGGGTAEAFF. CDR3 DNA: TGTGCCAGCAGTTACTCTGGGGGAGGGACCGCTGAAGCTTTCTTT.

The chain carries TRBV7-9 and TRBJ1-2, with TRBD1 as a possible D gene (5 bases). The CDR3 has 16 residues. Germline-derived CDR1 and CDR2 are SEHNR and FQNEAQ (reference sequence). V gave up 5 bases and J gave up 3 bases, with 19 bases separating them. The CDR3 DNA reads TGTGCCAGCAGCGCCAACCGAGACAGTTTCTACTATGGCTACACCTTC. Residues: CASSANRDSFYYGYTF.

The chain's CDR3 is CASSPWTGAETQYF. The CDR3 bases are TGTGCCAGCAGCCCTTGGACCGGGGCAGAGACCCAGTACTTC. The rearrangement uses TRBV14 and TRBJ2-5; the D gene could be TRBD1 or TRBD2 (5 bases each). The CDR3 has 14 residues. Looked up from germline, CDR1 is SGHDN and CDR2 is FVKESK. Between the trimmed V and J ends, which lost 4 bases and 4 bases, there was a span of 13 bases.

The chain uses TRBV6-5 and TRBJ1-1, with TRBD1 identical over 10 bases. V dropped 6 bases and J dropped 8; count of bases not matched to a gene: 12. This CDR3 region has 15 residues. CDR1 is MNHEY, CDR2 SVGAGI, per germline. The CDR3 sequence: CASSRQGAEAKEAFF. The CDR3 bases are TGTGCCAGCAGCCGACAGGGGGCGGAAGCCAAAGAAGCTTTCTTT.

Here the CDR3 DNA reads TGTGCCAGCAGCCCGGGACTAGCGGGAGCTCTGTACGAGCAGTACTTC. Its translation: CASSPGLAGALYEQYF. The chain employs TRBV13 and TRBJ2-7; 14 bases fit TRBD2. The V gene's germline CDR1 is PRHDT and CDR2 FYEKMQ (reference sequence). After removal of 5 bases from V and 4 bases from J, the junction contained 7 bases not matched to a gene. The CDR3 is 16 amino acids.

The chain is built from TRBV4-1 and TRBJ1-4; D remains unclear. The germline gives CDR1 MGHRA, CDR2 YSYEKL. This CDR3 region has 16 residues. The ends were cut back, 4 bases at V and 5 bases at J, with 17 bases in the middle. In nucleotides, the CDR3 is TGCGCCAGCAGCCGAAAGACGGGAACACGAAATGAAAAACTGTTTTTT. It codes for CASSRKTGTRNEKLFF.

The V gene is TRBV7-9, the J gene TRBJ2-7; the match to TRBD1 covers 7 bases. CDR1 is SEHNR, CDR2 FQNEAQ, per germline (reference sequence). Germline trimming cut 5 bases from V and 3 bases from J; bases unmatched to any gene: 13. There are 16 residues in the CDR3. CDR3 residues: CASSPSTGVQVYEQYF. The CDR3, as DNA: TGTGCCAGCAGCCCCTCTACAGGGGTCCAAGTCTACGAGCAGTACTTC.

This chain connects TRBV5-6 to TRBJ2-5; D gene uncertain. This CDR3 has 14 residues. Trimming shortened V by 0 bases and J by 1 base, and 7 bases separated the two germline ends. CDR1 and CDR2 (germline): SGHDT, YYEEEE. The CDR3 loop is CASSLVQAQETQYF. CDR3 in DNA: TGTGCCAGCAGCTTGGTGCAGGCCCAAGAGACCCAGTACTTC.

The chain has TRBV29-1 and TRBJ1-5, with 7 nucleotides matching TRBD1. J lost 6 bases, V lost 6 bases, and 8 bases had no gene match. The CDR3 extends over 13 amino acids. CDR1 is SQVTM, CDR2 ANQGSEA, per germline. The CDR3 region is CSVDEGAGQPQHF. In DNA form, the CDR3 reads TGCAGCGTGGATGAGGGGGCCGGTCAGCCCCAGCATTTT.

The CDR3 DNA is TGTGCCAGCAGTCCAGTTAGCGGGGGGGCCCTCGACGAGCAGTACTTC. It translates to CASSPVSGGALDEQYF. The chain carries TRBV12-3 or TRBV12-4 and TRBJ2-7; 11 bases map to TRBD2. The CDR3 has 16 residues. Trimming removed 5 bases from V and 5 bases from J; junction bases left unmatched: 11.

The chain carries TRBV3-1 and TRBJ2-2; 9 positions match TRBD2. The CDR3 spans 17 residues. The germline CDR1 and CDR2 sequences are LGHDT and YNNKEL (reference sequence). V lost 4 bases to trimming and J lost 4 bases; unmatched junction nucleotides: 10. CDR3 nucleotide sequence: TGTGCCAGCAGCCGGATAGCGGGAGATTCGGGCACCGGGGAGCTGTTTTTT. It encodes CASSRIAGDSGTGELFF.